Listed below are T cell receptor beta chains from one sample, sequenced in a study of blood T cell repertoires in COVID-19. Assay: immunoSEQ multiplex PCR; the TCRdb copy retains only in-frame clones and omits some. The sample gives about 78,000 clones, about 90% of which show up once; 1% is in the top ten. The sample comprised peripheral blood. Receptors originate from a woman between 45 and 65 years old in a cohort sampled during active COVID-19. Both conserved end residues are part of each CDR3. D genes are given only for firm matches. The size of a clone is reported for some rows only, either as once, few or many, or as a class for expanded clones.

V gene	J gene	clone size	D gene	CDR3 protein	CDR3 DNA
TRBV15	TRBJ2-3	once	-	CATSRAGDRGALFTDTQYF	TGTGCCACCAGCAGAGCGGGAGACCGGGGTGCCCTTTTCACAGATACGCAGTATTTT
TRBV5-4	TRBJ1-1	-	TRBD1	CASSLTGTGGDTEAFF	TGTGCCAGCAGCCTAACCGGGACAGGGGGGGACACTGAAGCTTTCTTT
TRBV6-5	TRBJ1-2	-	TRBD1	CASRRQGAGYGYTF	TGTGCCAGCAGACGACAGGGGGCAGGCTATGGCTACACCTTC
TRBV6-5	TRBJ2-1	-	TRBD2	CASRQGTSWGEQFF	TGTGCCAGCAGGCAGGGGACTAGCTGGGGTGAGCAGTTCTTC
TRBV11-2	TRBJ2-5	-	-	CASSLEAGRRETQYF	TGTGCCAGCAGCTTAGAGGCAGGGCGAAGAGAGACCCAGTACTTC
TRBV7-3	TRBJ2-2	-	TRBD2	CASSDTSGSRELFF	TGTGCCAGCAGCGATACTAGCGGGAGCAGGGAGCTGTTTTTT
TRBV19	TRBJ2-3	-	-	CASSWGGETDTQYF	TGTGCCAGTAGTTGGGGTGGGGAGACAGATACGCAGTATTTT
TRBV12-5	TRBJ2-1	-	TRBD2	CASGLGSGMYNEQFF	TGTGCTAGTGGTTTAGGTAGCGGGATGTACAATGAGCAGTTCTTC
TRBV19	TRBJ1-2	-	-	CASSIETANYGYTF	TGTGCCAGTAGTATAGAGACAGCAAACTATGGCTACACCTTC
TRBV27	TRBJ1-6	-	-	CASGRGTNQSPLHF	TGTGCCAGCGGGAGGGGGACCAATCAGTCACCCCTCCACTTT
TRBV7-3	TRBJ2-3	-	-	CASSLGTVTDTQYF	TGTGCCAGCAGCCTGGGGACTGTCACAGATACGCAGTATTTT
TRBV6-5	TRBJ2-1	-	-	CASSYRRQVYEQFF	TGTGCCAGCAGTTATAGAAGACAGGTTTATGAGCAGTTCTTC
TRBV19	TRBJ2-7	-	TRBD1	CASSLLGGQGYEQYF	TGTGCCAGTAGTCTGCTAGGGGGACAGGGTTACGAGCAGTACTTC
TRBV6-1	TRBJ2-2	-	TRBD2	CASSDRLAGGDTGELFF	TGTGCCAGCAGTGATAGGCTAGCGGGAGGGGACACCGGGGAGCTGTTTTTT
TRBV5-5	TRBJ2-3	-	TRBD2	CASSSLAGVTTDTQYF	TGTGCCAGCAGCTCCCTAGCGGGAGTGACCACAGATACGCAGTATTTT
TRBV10-1	TRBJ2-7	-	-	CASSRAGSPYEQYF	TGCGCCAGCTCTCGAGCGGGTTCGCCCTACGAGCAGTACTTC
TRBV6-1	TRBJ2-1	-	-	CASSEQALGNEQFF	TGTGCCAGCAGTGAACAGGCCCTTGGGAATGAGCAGTTCTTC
TRBV7-9	TRBJ2-2	-	TRBD2	CASSLEQLAGGRNTGELFF	TGTGCCAGCAGCTTAGAACAACTAGCGGGAGGCCGGAACACCGGGGAGCTGTTTTTT
TRBV4-1	TRBJ2-2	-	TRBD2	CASSQDISGSLSGELFF	TGCGCCAGCAGCCAAGATATCAGCGGGAGTTTGTCCGGGGAGCTGTTTTTT
TRBV28	TRBJ1-1	-	-	CASSFPMGRAFF	TGTGCCAGCAGTTTCCCCATGGGGCGAGCTTTCTTT
TRBV5-1	TRBJ2-5	-	TRBD2	CASSLTGGPQETQYF	TGCGCCAGCAGCTTGACGGGAGGGCCTCAAGAGACCCAGTACTTC
TRBV11-2	TRBJ2-7	-	TRBD1	CASSLDLTGVLAYEQYF	TGTGCCAGCAGCTTAGATCTCACAGGGGTGCTAGCCTACGAGCAGTACTTC
TRBV4-1	TRBJ1-6	-	TRBD1	CASSQGFRDRRSPLHF	TGCGCCAGCAGCCAAGGATTCCGGGACAGGCGATCACCCCTCCACTTT
TRBV5-3	TRBJ2-7	once	-	CARSLVSKSEQYF	TGTGCCAGAAGCTTGGTATCTAAGAGCGAGCAGTACTTC
TRBV5-1	TRBJ1-3	-	-	CASSAGTRHTIYF	TGCGCCAGCAGCGCGGGGACGCGACACACCATATATTTT
TRBV14	TRBJ2-1	once	TRBD1	CASSQAPGQGTDNEQFF	TGTGCCAGCAGCCAAGCTCCGGGACAGGGGACGGACAATGAGCAGTTCTTC
TRBV2	TRBJ2-1	-	-	CASYQGRDNEQFF	TGTGCCAGCTACCAAGGCAGGGACAATGAGCAGTTCTTC
TRBV28	TRBJ2-7	-	-	CASSPTYEQYF	TGTGCCAGCAGCCCCACCTACGAGCAGTACTTC
TRBV29-1	TRBJ2-3	once	-	CSVDGRAGTDTQYF	TGCAGCGTTGACGGCCGGGCGGGGACAGATACGCAGTATTTT
TRBV3-1/TRBV3-2	TRBJ1-1	-	TRBD1	CASSQEGDSPEAFF	TGTGCCAGCAGCCAAGAGGGGGACAGCCCTGAAGCTTTCTTT
TRBV15	TRBJ1-3	-	-	CATSISSGNTIYF	TGTGCCACCAGCATCAGCTCTGGAAACACCATATATTTT
TRBV28	TRBJ1-5	-	-	CASSLRRVVQPQHF	TGTGCCAGCAGTTTACGCAGGGTGGTTCAGCCCCAGCATTTT
TRBV30	TRBJ1-2	-	-	CAWSRQPNYGYTF	TGTGCCTGGAGTAGACAGCCCAACTATGGCTACACCTTC
TRBV15	TRBJ1-2	-	-	CATSVRESGYGYTF	TGTGCCACCAGCGTTAGGGAGTCTGGCTATGGCTACACCTTC
TRBV27	TRBJ2-1	-	-	CASSLSIKDRPTSSYNEQFF	TGTGCCAGCAGTTTATCGATAAAGGACAGGCCGACTAGCTCCTACAATGAGCAGTTCTTC
TRBV7-8	TRBJ1-1	-	-	CASSLGGRADTEAFF	TGTGCCAGCAGCTTAGGGGGCAGGGCGGACACTGAAGCTTTCTTT
TRBV15	TRBJ2-1	-	TRBD2	CATSRIGTSGYNEQFF	TGTGCCACCAGCAGAATTGGGACTAGCGGGTACAATGAGCAGTTCTTC
TRBV7-2	TRBJ1-4	-	-	CASSLVRGEEKLFF	TGTGCCAGCAGCTTAGTCAGGGGAGAGGAAAAACTGTTTTTT
TRBV3-1/TRBV3-2	TRBJ1-5	-	-	CASSQGRLNQPQHF	TGTGCCAGCAGCCAAGGCAGATTAAATCAGCCCCAGCATTTT
TRBV19	TRBJ2-4	-	TRBD2	CASSRLAGDQNIQYF	TGTGCCAGTAGCCGACTAGCGGGAGACCAAAACATTCAGTACTTC
TRBV28	TRBJ1-2	-	-	CASTPWGLNYGYTF	TGTGCCAGCACCCCTTGGGGCCTTAACTATGGCTACACCTTC
TRBV7-3	TRBJ2-1	-	-	CASSSIRSSYNEQFF	TGTGCCAGCAGCTCCATCCGGAGCTCCTACAATGAGCAGTTCTTC
TRBV6-5	TRBJ1-2	-	TRBD1	CASSRTGPLYGYTF	TGTGCCAGCAGTCGGACAGGGCCACTCTATGGCTACACCTTC
TRBV30	TRBJ2-1	-	-	CAWSTSNNEQFF	TGTGCCTGGAGTACCAGTAACAATGAGCAGTTCTTC
TRBV20-1	TRBJ2-7	-	TRBD2	CSASPGTSGYEQYF	TGCAGTGCTAGTCCCGGGACTAGCGGCTACGAGCAGTACTTC
TRBV7-7	TRBJ2-1	-	TRBD2	CASSRAGGIGDEQFF	TGTGCCAGCAGCCGAGCGGGAGGGATTGGCGATGAGCAGTTCTTC
TRBV7-2	TRBJ1-5	-	-	CASSLGTILNQPQHF	TGTGCCAGCAGCTTAGGGACAATACTCAATCAGCCCCAGCATTTT
TRBV28	TRBJ1-2	-	-	CASLPVGEGQIYGYTF	TGTGCCAGCCTCCCCGTGGGGGAGGGACAAATCTATGGCTACACCTTC
TRBV18	TRBJ2-1	-	-	CASSPAPSLSYNEQFF	TGTGCCAGCTCACCAGCGCCGTCCCTCTCCTACAATGAGCAGTTCTTC
TRBV7-9	TRBJ2-1	-	TRBD2	CASSFPTSGRAPSWEQFF	TGTGCCAGCAGCTTCCCGACTAGCGGGAGGGCACCCAGTTGGGAGCAGTTCTTC
TRBV7-3	TRBJ2-1	-	TRBD2	CASSLVAGSYEQFF	TGTGCCAGCAGCTTGGTAGCGGGATCCTATGAGCAGTTCTTC
TRBV9	TRBJ2-3	once	-	CASSFLQGSDTQYF	TGTGCCAGCAGCTTCCTTCAGGGTTCAGATACGCAGTATTTT
TRBV7-8	TRBJ2-3	-	TRBD2	CASSLRLAGALDTQYF	TGTGCCAGCAGCTTAAGACTAGCGGGGGCCCTAGATACGCAGTATTTT
TRBV7-3	TRBJ2-3	-	-	CASSLTGSGTDTQYF	TGTGCCAGCAGCTTAACCGGGAGTGGCACAGATACGCAGTATTTT
TRBV6-6	TRBJ1-2	-	TRBD1	CASTTTGSNYGYTF	TGTGCCAGCACGACGACAGGGAGCAACTATGGCTACACCTTC
TRBV6-5	TRBJ2-1	once	TRBD1	CASSLEGGTGGFF	TGTGCCAGCAGCCTAGAAGGCGGGACAGGTGGTTTCTTC
TRBV7-9	TRBJ2-1	-	TRBD2	CASSFTSGFSYNEQFF	TGTGCCAGCAGCTTCACTAGCGGGTTCTCCTACAATGAGCAGTTCTTC
TRBV27	TRBJ1-2	-	TRBD1	CASSSVDRALRGGYTF	TGTGCCAGCAGTTCGGTTGACAGGGCCTTACGAGGAGGCTACACCTTC
TRBV28	TRBJ1-6	-	-	CASSFDRNSPLHF	TGTGCCAGCAGTTTTGACAGGAATTCACCCCTCCACTTT
TRBV19	TRBJ1-6	-	-	CASSRQAHSPLHF	TGTGCCAGTAGCCGACAGGCTCATTCACCCCTCCACTTT